This T cell receptor beta chain came from a study of T cell responses to AZD1222 COVID-19 vaccine (dated by TCRdb to the early 2020s). For context, the study as a whole: A total of under 250 trial participants underwent TCR sequencing, of whom roughly 210 had received two doses of AZD1222 and around 25 had received two doses of the MenACWY control vaccine. Trial participants were enrolled by age into subgroups of 18-55, 56-69 and 70-plus years, and roughly 150, 30 and 60 TCR-sequenced participants, respectively, were included in these subgroups. Overall study results and their limits: After two AZD1222 doses, spike-specific TCR breadth and depth were significantly higher than at day 0 and than in MenACWY recipients. The whole spike protein was spanned by vaccine-associated CD4 TCRs, and dominant responses were seen in regions 160-218 and 743-854. Reportedly, close to half of the unique spike-specific TCRs recognized epitopes lying outside the regions that are mutated in the B.1.351 and B.1.1.7 variants. Participants were mostly white British, with more females than males. The authors suggested clonal diversity may have been underestimated. No day 14 peak-response samples were available, so repertoires were characterized only after the peak T cell response. In the small 56-69-year group, the increase in depth fell short of significance, most likely because of low power. Conclusions about previously exposed vaccinees are limited because only five to seven AZD1222 recipients were SARS-CoV-2 seropositive at baseline.

On this clone itself: The antigen it recognizes is unknown. No much larger clonotype is one base removed from it; base qualities were not supplied.

The CDR3 regions of human TCRbeta chains were analyzed by immunosequencing. The published analysis was carried out like this. TCRs in the repertoires were compared against a reference library of SARS-CoV-2-specific TCRs that had been generated with the MIRA antigen-specificity platform. Breadth was defined as the fraction of unique TCRs that were SARS-CoV-2-associated. Depth was defined as the fraction of total T cells that were SARS-CoV-2-associated. Using the MIRA data, every spike-specific TCR was mapped to the spike region that the TCR reacted to and assigned to either a CD4 or a CD8 class. Log10-transformed breadth and depth values were compared by one-way ANOVA with Sidak's multiple comparisons tests. Not all clones reach the TCRdb copy of this immuneACCESS table, which keeps in-frame sequences only. Checked studies attribute under half of the gap to unresolved V genes and leave the rest unexplained. That table furnishes V, J and clone size, whereas the DNA furnished D and trimming. The sample has over 60,000 clones on record, 79% of them singletons. More than 20% of the sample is held by the ten biggest clonotypes.

CDR1 is given as GTSNPN and CDR2 as SVGIG, both from the germline V gene (reference sequence). Clipping removes 8 bases from V and 7 bases from J, with 5 as the unmatched junction base count. There are 12 amino acids in the CDR3, from cysteine to phenylalanine inclusive. Only the CDR3 DNA is retained, 36 bases long and in frame from the first base. What this sample's time point label stands for: baseline before first vaccination. The treatment or condition label corresponds to: meningococcal conjugate vaccine given as trial control. Samples from vaccinated people were obtained from the UK trials COV001 and COV002, which included a single-blind randomized controlled phase 2/3 trial of AZD1222 (ChAdOx1 nCoV-19) in healthy adults. For TCRbeta chain sequencing, PBMC samples were collected from trial participants at day 0 and at day 28 after the second dose.

The chain uses TRBV30 and TRBJ1-2, and 12 bases in between align with TRBD1. This sequence was found in an adult in good health. The sample in question was peripheral blood, obtained on day 0 of MenACWY control vaccination. The CDR3 protein: CAGGQGARGYTF. Here is the DNA: TGTGCCGGGGGACAGGGGGCGCGTGGCTACACCTTC.